Following are 26 T cell receptor beta chains from one sample sequenced in a study of shared clonotypes between healthy human individuals. TCRdb's table, derived via immunoSEQ multiplex PCR, lists solely in-frame clones and lacks some. The top ten hold approximately 0.13% of the sample, which has about 2 million clones, roughly 96% seen once. Specimen: naive CD4+ T cells sorted from blood. Noted subset: CD45RA+ positively selected. The receptors here all came from a young man in good health.

This clone was seen just once. The chain links TRBV7-9 to TRBJ2-7; D unresolved. The germline CDR1 and CDR2 sequences are SEHNR and FQNEAQ (reference sequence). This CDR3 is built from 11 residues. The CDR3 sequence is CASSLESETLV. The CDR3 region has the DNA TGTGCCAGCAGCTTAGAGTCCGAGACTTTGGTT.

The genes are TRBV6-6 and TRBJ1-1; D unresolved. This CDR3 is built from 13 residues. Germline V gene sequence: CDR1 MNHNY, CDR2 SVGAGI (reference sequence). V was clipped by 2 bases and J by 3 bases, with 7 bases between them. This CDR3 reads CASSYGVDTEAFF. CDR3 bases: TGTGCCAGCAGTTACGGGGTGGACACTGAAGCTTTCTTT.

This sequence joins TRBV30 and TRBJ2-5; TRBD1 matches 7 bases. Trimming took 4 bases from V and 1 from J; bases not matched to a gene: 6. The germline V gene encodes CDR1 GTSNPN and CDR2 SVGIG (reference sequence). The CDR3 covers 14 residues. CDR3 DNA: TGTGCCTGGAACCGGGACAGTACCCAAGAGACCCAGTACTTC. Translation gives CAWNRDSTQETQYF.

The chain couples TRBV5-1 to TRBJ2-7; D perhaps matches TRBD1 (5 bases). V gave up 4 bases and J gave up 0 bases, with 8 bases separating them. CDR3 size: 13 residues. Germline V gene sequence: CDR1 SGHRS, CDR2 YFSETQ. The chain's CDR3 is CASSQGHSYEQYF. The CDR3 coding sequence is TGCGCCAGCAGCCAAGGACACTCCTACGAGCAGTACTTC.

This chain links TRBV19 with TRBJ2-5; tentative D call: TRBD1 (5 bases). Trimming shortened V by 6 bases and J by 5 bases, and 13 bases separated the two germline ends. This CDR3 is 13 amino acids long. CDR1 and CDR2 (germline): LNHDA, SQIVND (reference sequence). The CDR3 DNA reads as TGTGCCAGTAGCCCAGGGTTCTTGGAGACCCAGTACTTC. Protein sequence: CASSPGFLETQYF.

As regards this clone: The same CDR3 can be traced to other DNA sequences in this sample. The gene calls are TRBV10-3 and TRBJ2-7; maybe TRBD1 (5 bases). V lost 7 bases to trimming and J lost 0 bases, with 7 bases between them. The CDR3 totals 12 residues. Germline CDR1 ENHRY, CDR2 SYGVKD. The CDR3 sequence: CAIKGDSYEQYF. The CDR3 nucleotides are TGTGCCATCAAAGGGGACTCCTACGAGCAGTACTTC.

V is TRBV5-1 and J is TRBJ2-1, with TRBD1 matching over 7 bases. Germline CDR1 SGHRS, CDR2 YFSETQ. This CDR3 comprises 15 residues. The ends lost 2 bases at V and 6 bases at J; junction bases unmatched: 8. In nucleotides, the CDR3 is TGCGCCAGCAGCTTAAGACAGGGTAAGGGCAATGAGCAGTTCTTC. Translated, it gives CASSLRQGKGNEQFF.

The genes are TRBV6-5 and TRBJ2-7; D could derive from TRBD1 or TRBD2 (5 bases each). The CDR3 is 13 amino acids. In germline, CDR1 is MNHEY, CDR2 SVGAGI. Trimming removed 6 bases from V and 3 bases from J, with 12 bases in between. The DNA of the CDR3 is TGTGCCAGCAGCCATCTGGGGGTCTACGAGCAGTACTTC. Translation: CASSHLGVYEQYF.

The chain joins TRBV9 to TRBJ2-2; TRBD2 aligns across 10 bases. Germline-derived CDR1 and CDR2 are SGDLS and YYNGEE. Trimming cost V 4 bases and J 4 bases; bases outside gene matches: 4. This CDR3 has 15 residues. As DNA, the CDR3 is TGTGCCAGCAGCTCAGGGACTAGCGTCACCGGGGAGCTGTTTTTT. Protein product: CASSSGTSVTGELFF.

The V and J genes are TRBV5-1 and TRBJ2-1, with TRBD1 identical over 7 bases. V trimming: 2 bases; J trimming: 5 bases; junction bases outside the gene matches: 1. Looked up from germline, CDR1 is SGHRS and CDR2 is YFSETQ. This CDR3 spans 13 amino acids. CDR3 in amino acids: CASSLQGHNEQFF. Written as DNA, the CDR3 is TGCGCCAGCAGCTTACAGGGGCACAATGAGCAGTTCTTC.

Concerning this clone: Distinct nucleotide sequences in the sample also encode this CDR3. The chain carries TRBV2 and TRBJ2-6; D gene unclear. CDR3 length: 12 residues. Trimming took off 8 bases at V and 3 bases at J, with 5 bases between the two ends. Germline V gene data show CDR1 as SNHLY and CDR2 as FYNNEI. The CDR3 DNA is TGTGCCAGCTCATTTGGGGCCAACGTCCTGACTTTC. This sequence encodes CASSFGANVLTF.

On this clone: Other DNA sequences of this sample code for an identical CDR3. This chain uses TRBV28 with TRBJ2-7; 7 positions match TRBD2. This CDR3 spans 15 amino acids. The germline CDR1 and CDR2 sequences are MDHEN and SYDVKM. Trimming removed 2 bases from V and 1 base from J; junction bases left unmatched: 5. As DNA, the CDR3 is TGTGCCAGCAGTTTAGGAGGGAGGGGTTCCTACGAGCAGTACTTC. This codes for CASSLGGRGSYEQYF.

The chain employs TRBV9 and TRBJ1-2; TRBD1 matches at 9 bases. J was trimmed by 10 bases and V by 0 bases; bases with no gene match: 7. Germline loops: CDR1 SGDLS, CDR2 YYNGEE. The CDR3 runs 14 residues. The CDR3 here is CASSVGGTGNLYTF. The CDR3 DNA sequence: TGTGCCAGCAGCGTAGGGGGGACAGGGAATCTCTACACCTTC.

CDR3 nucleotide sequence: TGTGCCAGCTCACCACCGGTAGGCAGGGCTAGCGAGCAGTACTTC. This gives the protein CASSPPVGRASEQYF. The gene calls are TRBV18 and TRBJ2-7; D possibly corresponds to TRBD1 (5 bases). CDR1 KGHSH and CDR2 LQKENI come from the germline V gene. Deletions cut 0 bases from V and 6 bases from J, with 15 bases between. The CDR3 length is 15 residues.

The chain links TRBV27 to TRBJ2-3, with D maybe TRBD2 (5 bases). The V and J ends lost 2 bases and 6 bases respectively, with 12 bases between them. The germline gives CDR1 MNHEY, CDR2 SMNVEV (reference sequence). This CDR3 has 14 residues. DNA for the CDR3: TGTGCCAGCAGTTTAACGTACGGGATCGATACGCAGTATTTT. Translated, it gives CASSLTYGIDTQYF.

Concerning this clone: This sample also contains other DNA sequences that code for the same CDR3. This rearrangement joins TRBV10-3 to TRBJ2-2, with D tentatively TRBD1 or TRBD2 (5 bases each). V lost 0 bases and J 1 base, leaving 6 bases between the germline ends. This CDR3 has 15 amino acids. The germline CDR1 and CDR2 sequences are ENHRY and SYGVKD. The CDR3 sequence is CAISESGRNTGELFF. CDR3 DNA: TGTGCCATCAGTGAGTCGGGACGGAACACCGGGGAGCTGTTTTTT.

The V gene is TRBV28, the J gene TRBJ2-2; D is perhaps TRBD2 (5 bases). V shed 1 base and J shed 4 bases, with 13 bases lying between them. This CDR3 region has 16 residues. CDR1 is MDHEN, CDR2 SYDVKM, per germline. CDR3 sequence reads: CASSLLVGAGTGELFF. The CDR3 nucleotides read TGTGCCAGCAGTTTATTGGTGGGAGCAGGCACCGGGGAGCTGTTTTTT.

The chain recombines TRBV27 with TRBJ1-1, with D hard to call. This CDR3 contains 15 residues. Deletions cut 0 bases from V and 1 base from J, with 9 bases between. CDR1 MNHEY and CDR2 SMNVEV come from the germline V gene (reference sequence). CDR3 residues: CASSLSFVGNTEAFF. CDR3 coding DNA: TGTGCCAGCAGTTTATCGTTCGTAGGGAACACTGAAGCTTTCTTT.

The genes are TRBV28 and TRBJ1-6; D gene uncertain. CDR1 is MDHEN and CDR2 is SYDVKM in the germline V gene. V was pared by 2 bases and J by 5 bases, with 10 bases between. The CDR3 runs to 15 residues. The chain's CDR3 is CASSLRGVDNSPLHF. The CDR3 DNA reads TGTGCCAGCAGTTTAAGAGGAGTTGATAATTCACCCCTCCACTTT.

A word on this clone: The sample has other DNA sequences that encode this CDR3 too. V and J are TRBV6-5 and TRBJ2-6, with TRBD1 as a possible D gene (6 bases). Germline CDR1 and CDR2: MNHEY and SVGAGI. CDR3 size: 14 residues. V was clipped by 6 bases and J by 0 bases, with 6 bases between them. The CDR3 spells CASSRGSGANVLTF. CDR3 DNA: TGTGCCAGCAGCAGGGGCTCTGGGGCCAACGTCCTGACTTTC.

J is TRBJ1-2 and V is TRBV4-2, with a tentative D call TRBD1 (6 bases). Trimming shortened V by 2 bases and J by 2 bases, and 12 bases separated the two germline ends. From germline, CDR1 is LGHNA and CDR2 YNFKEQ. This CDR3 is built from 15 residues. CDR3 amino acids: CASSQSSTGNYGYTF. In DNA, the CDR3 is TGTGCCAGCAGCCAATCCTCTACAGGGAACTATGGCTACACCTTC.

CDR3 nucleotide sequence: TGTGCCAGCACTAGGGTTGGGTCGATCGAGCAGTACTTC. This encodes CASTRVGSIEQYF. The V gene is TRBV6-5, the J gene TRBJ2-7, with D unclear. The ends were cut back, 7 bases at V and 6 bases at J, with 16 bases in the middle. This CDR3 contains 13 residues. Germline loops: CDR1 MNHEY, CDR2 SVGAGI.

The J gene is TRBJ2-7, the V gene TRBV27; D is unresolved. This CDR3 spans 15 amino acids. Trimming shortened V by 6 bases and J by 2 bases, and 17 bases separated the two germline ends. Germline CDR1 and CDR2: MNHEY and SMNVEV (reference sequence). For the CDR3, the DNA is TGTGCCAGCAGCCCTACCACCGGGCCCCCCTACGAGCAGTACTTC. Translation: CASSPTTGPPYEQYF.

The V gene is TRBV2, the J gene TRBJ2-3, with 9 bases fitting TRBD1. Germline lookup yields CDR1 SNHLY and CDR2 FYNNEI. The trim removed 5 bases at V and 1 base at J, leaving 7 bases unmatched. The CDR3 spans 16 residues. The CDR3 loop reads CASSLQGAGGTDTQYF. The CDR3 DNA follows: TGTGCCAGCAGTCTACAGGGGGCAGGGGGCACAGATACGCAGTATTTT.

Details on this clone: Other nucleotide sequences in the sample specify the same CDR3. The chain has TRBV7-6 and TRBJ2-5; 8 bases agree with TRBD2. The CDR3 runs 13 residues. From germline, CDR1 is SGHVS and CDR2 FNYEAQ. Trimming cost V 3 bases and J 5 bases; bases outside gene matches: 2. CDR3 nucleotide sequence: TGTGCCAGCAGCTTGGGACTAGAGGAGACCCAGTACTTC. Translation: CASSLGLEETQYF.

The V and J genes are TRBV9 and TRBJ2-7, with D perhaps matching TRBD2 (5 bases). V gave up 0 bases and J gave up 2 bases, with 12 bases separating them. The CDR3 covers 15 residues. The germline gives CDR1 SGDLS, CDR2 YYNGEE. CDR3 sequence reads: CASSVAGSAAYEQYF. The CDR3 DNA reads TGTGCCAGCAGCGTAGCGGGGTCGGCAGCCTACGAGCAGTACTTC.